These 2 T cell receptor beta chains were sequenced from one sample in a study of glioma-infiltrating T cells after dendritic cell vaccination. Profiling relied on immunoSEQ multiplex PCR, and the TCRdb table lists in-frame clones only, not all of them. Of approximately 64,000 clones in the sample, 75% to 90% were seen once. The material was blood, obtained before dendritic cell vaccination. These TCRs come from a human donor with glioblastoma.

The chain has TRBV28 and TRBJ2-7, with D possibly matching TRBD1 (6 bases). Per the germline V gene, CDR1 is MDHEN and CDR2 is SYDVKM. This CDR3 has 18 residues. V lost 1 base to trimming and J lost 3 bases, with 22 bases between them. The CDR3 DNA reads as TGTGCCAGCAGTTTATTAAGTATTGGGAGCTACAGGGTCTACGAGCAGTACTTC. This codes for CASSLLSIGSYRVYEQYF.

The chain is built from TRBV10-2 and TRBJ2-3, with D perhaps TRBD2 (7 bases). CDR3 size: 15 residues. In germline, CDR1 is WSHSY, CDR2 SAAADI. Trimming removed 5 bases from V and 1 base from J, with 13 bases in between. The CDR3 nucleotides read TGCGCCAGCAGTCCCGGAGGGGGGGGCACAGATACGCAGTATTTT. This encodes CASSPGGGGTDTQYF.